Listed here are 3 T cell receptor beta chains from one sample, sequenced in a study of T cells in Graves' hyperthyroidism and ophthalmopathy. Researchers took RNA transcripts and amplified the TCR beta CDR3 regions from them. The HTBI set primed first-round TCR CDR3 RT-PCR. TCRdb reprocessed the multiplex PCR reads via MiXCR and lists one record per CDR3 protein. The data show 300,000 to 500,000 distinct CDR3 sequences, 14% to 15% seen once. The specimen was blood. The receptor source for this set is a woman aged 25 to 45 with Graves' hyperthyroidism.

The V gene is TRBV7-3, the J gene TRBJ2-1, with D unresolved. V gave up 1 base and J gave up 6 bases, with 10 bases separating them. The CDR3 extends over 14 amino acids. Germline V CDR1 and CDR2: SGHTA, FQGTGA. CDR3: CASSLNLEFNEQFF. DNA for the CDR3: TGTGCCAGCAGCTTAAATCTTGAGTTCAATGAGCAGTTCTTC.

To note about this clonotype: A much more abundant neighbour one base away suggests this may be a read error. The J gene is TRBJ2-1, the V gene TRBV9, with TRBD2 identical over 14 bases. The germline gives CDR1 SGDLS, CDR2 YYNGEE. The CDR3 length is 19 residues. The CDR3 nucleotides are TGTGCCAGCAGCGTAGGGGGGAGGACTAGCGGGGGGACAGGCAATGAGCATTTCTTC. It yields the protein CASSVGGRTSGGTGNEHFF.

V gene TRBV6-2 or TRBV6-3 combines with J gene TRBJ2-2, with D hard to call. Germline values: CDR1 MNHEY, CDR2 SVGEGT. Trimming stripped 5 bases from V and 0 bases from J, with 13 bases between. The CDR3 is 16 amino acids. This CDR3 is CASSRPDATNTGELFF. DNA of the CDR3: TGTGCCAGCAGTCGCCCCGACGCTACGAACACCGGGGAGCTGTTTTTT.